The clone carrying this T cell receptor beta chain was seen only a few times. Its antigen is still unknown. Using its own MiXCR run on the multiplex PCR reads, TCRdb lists one record per CDR3 protein. The repertoire holds 150,000 to 200,000 distinct CDR3 sequences, with roughly 30% as singletons. The lymph nodes were axillary draining lymph nodes from breast cancer patients. This sample was taken from a study of breast tumors, draining lymph nodes, adjacent tissues. Points from the study as a whole: That most tumor T cells come from lymph nodes remained unproven.

The CDR3 runs 13 residues. CDR1 and CDR2 (germline): MNHEY, SVGAGI. V gave up 7 bases and J gave up 5 bases, with 12 bases separating them. The sample was axillary lymph node tissue. This TCR came from a female donor with breast cancer. Some clones in this sample may be carry-over from other donors' samples. The genes are TRBV6-5 and TRBJ2-1, with a tentative D call TRBD2 (5 bases). CDR3 bases: TGTGCCAGCAAACCTCCCGGGGACAATGAGCAGTTCTTC. Residues: CASKPPGDNEQFF.